Following are 2 T cell receptor beta chains from one sample sequenced in a study of regulatory T cells in long-lasting Graves disease. The TCR beta library used iRepertoire HTBI primers with Arm-PCR amplification of CDR3. TCRdb processed the multiplex PCR reads anew with MiXCR; each CDR3 protein has one entry. The sample includes roughly 360,000 distinct CDR3 sequences, approximately 25% of them seen just once. As for time point: persistent/refractory GD, antithyroid drugs over 5 years with positive TRAb. PBMCs provided the RNA from which the TCR library was made. The source material was peripheral blood mononuclear cells (PBMCs), sampled when the disease was refractory, from a patient treated with antithyroid drugs. These receptors were obtained from a woman aged 40 to 49 with Graves disease.

This clonotype has ten or more counts. The chain combines TRBV28 with TRBJ2-2; D could derive from TRBD1 or TRBD2 (5 bases each). Trimming took 1 base from V and 5 from J, leaving 11 bases between them. Germline CDR1 MDHEN, CDR2 SYDVKM. The CDR3 runs to 15 residues. CDR3 DNA sequence: TGTGCCAGCAGTTTATTAGTGGGGGTTACCGGGGAGCTGTTTTTT. It specifies CASSLLVGVTGELFF.

In its sample, this clonotype was seen a few times. This rearrangement joins TRBV12-3 or TRBV12-4 to TRBJ2-7; 7 nucleotides agree with TRBD2. The CDR3 length is 14 residues. V lost 6 bases and J lost 0; bases outside the gene matches: 5. Here the CDR3 reads CASSSRDYSYEQYF. The CDR3 DNA reads TGTGCCAGCAGCTCCCGGGACTACTCCTACGAGCAGTACTTC.